This is a list of T cell receptor beta chains from one sample in a study of T cell changes during pregnancy in multiple sclerosis. Here immunoSEQ multiplex PCR was the method, and the copy in TCRdb shows in-frame clones only, minus some. The table has 85,000 to 130,000 clones, about 90% seen once; the top ten hold 1.6%. Here the sequenced sample was peripheral blood, taken before pregnancy. These receptors were taken from a female donor with multiple sclerosis, enrolled in a pregnancy study. Each CDR3 is given with its conserved first and last residue. Each record gives: CDR3 DNA, CDR3 protein, V gene, D gene, clone size, J gene. The D gene is left open where the match is weak. Rows give clone size only sometimes, using once, few, many, or a class for an expanded clone.

TGTGCCAGCAGTCCCAGGGTTCGTGGCTACGAGCAGTACTTC	CASSPRVRGYEQYF	TRBV6-6	NA	NA	TRBJ2-7
TGTGCCAGCAGCTCACAGGGAGACACTGAAGCTTTCTTT	CASSSQGDTEAFF	TRBV7-2	NA	NA	TRBJ1-1
TGTGCTAGCAGCTTAGGGGGACAGGGAGTGACCCAGTACTTC	CASSLGGQGVTQYF	TRBV7-7	TRBD1	once	TRBJ2-5
TGTGCCTGGAGTGTACGAAGGGGCCCTGGAAACACCATATATTTT	CAWSVRRGPGNTIYF	TRBV30	NA	NA	TRBJ1-3
TGTGCCAGCAGTACGCCGGGACTAGCCCCCCACGAGCAGTACTTC	CASSTPGLAPHEQYF	TRBV28	TRBD2	few	TRBJ2-7
TGTGCCAGCAGCCTCCCGCCTAGGCTAGCGGGAGCGGGAAATGAGCAGTTCTTC	CASSLPPRLAGAGNEQFF	TRBV7-9	TRBD2	NA	TRBJ2-1
TGTGCCAGCAGTAAGAGGTTCGGGGAAAAACTGTTTTTT	CASSKRFGEKLFF	TRBV6-5	NA	NA	TRBJ1-4
TGTGCCAGCAGCTTTAGGCGGAAGTACCAAGAGACCCAGTACTTC	CASSFRRKYQETQYF	TRBV7-2	NA	NA	TRBJ2-5
TGTGCCAGCAGTCTAGCGGGACGAAACACCGGGGAGCTGTTTTTT	CASSLAGRNTGELFF	TRBV6-1	TRBD2	NA	TRBJ2-2
TGTGCCAGTAGTTCTGGACAGAGCTCCTACAATGAGCAGTTCTTC	CASSSGQSSYNEQFF	TRBV19	NA	NA	TRBJ2-1
TGTGCCAGCAGTGCTAGCGGGATCTTAAATGAGCAGTTCTTC	CASSASGILNEQFF	TRBV6-5	TRBD2	NA	TRBJ2-1
TGTGCCAGCAGGGGACAGTCCTCCTACGAGCAGTACTTC	CASRGQSSYEQYF	TRBV28	TRBD1	NA	TRBJ2-7
TGTGCCAGCAGCGCGACACAGAGGGGCACAGATACGCAGTATTTT	CASSATQRGTDTQYF	TRBV5-4	NA	NA	TRBJ2-3
TGTGCCAGCAGTGATAGCGGCTTCAGGTCCTACGAGCAGTACTTC	CASSDSGFRSYEQYF	TRBV6-1	NA	NA	TRBJ2-7
TGCGCCAGCAGCTTGGGGCAGGTACGCTATGGCTACACCTTC	CASSLGQVRYGYTF	TRBV5-1	NA	NA	TRBJ1-2
TGCGCCAGCAGCCAAGATGGGGCAGGGCTCGGTGGGCAGTACTTC	CASSQDGAGLGGQYF	TRBV4-3	NA	once	TRBJ2-7
TGTGCCAGCAGCTTGGACAGGGGGTGGTCCTACAATGAGCAGTTCTTC	CASSLDRGWSYNEQFF	TRBV5-5	TRBD1	NA	TRBJ2-1
TGTGCCAGCAGCTTGGCTTTGGGAGTGGGCGAAAAACTGTTTTTT	CASSLALGVGEKLFF	TRBV5-4	NA	NA	TRBJ1-4
TGTGCCAGCAGTTTAGCTGAGGTGGGGACTTATACGCAGTATTTT	CASSLAEVGTYTQYF	TRBV6-5	NA	NA	TRBJ2-3
TGTGCCAGCAGCTTAGGGACAGTTGGCACAGATACGCAGTATTTT	CASSLGTVGTDTQYF	TRBV7-2	NA	NA	TRBJ2-3